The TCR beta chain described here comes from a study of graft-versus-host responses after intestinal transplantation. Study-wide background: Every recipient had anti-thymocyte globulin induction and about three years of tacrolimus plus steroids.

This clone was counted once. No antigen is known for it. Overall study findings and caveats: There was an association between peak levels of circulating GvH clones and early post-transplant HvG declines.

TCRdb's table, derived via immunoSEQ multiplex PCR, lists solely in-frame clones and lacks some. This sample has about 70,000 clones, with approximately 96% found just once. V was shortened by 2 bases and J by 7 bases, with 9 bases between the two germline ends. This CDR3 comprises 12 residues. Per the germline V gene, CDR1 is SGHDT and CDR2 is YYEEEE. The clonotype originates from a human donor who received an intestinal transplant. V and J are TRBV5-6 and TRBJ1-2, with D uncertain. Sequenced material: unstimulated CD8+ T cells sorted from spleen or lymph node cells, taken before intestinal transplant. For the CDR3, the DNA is TGTGCCAGCAGCTTCGGAGGGCCTGGCTACACCTTC. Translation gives CASSFGGPGYTF.